A selection of T cell receptor beta chains follows, all from one sample in a study of T-cell reconstitution after alpha-beta-depleted transplantation in children. TCRdb recomputed calls from the PCR reads with MiXCR, one row per CDR3 protein. The table shows about 440,000 distinct CDR3 sequences, with roughly 44% occurring only once. Sequencing used PBMCs, obtained before TCRalphabeta/CD19-depleted stem cell transplant. The receptors here all came from a girl aged 2-15 years with aplastic anemia, due to receive a stem cell transplant. The CDR3 runs from the conserved cysteine through the conserved F or W. A row's size may be missing; if present it is once, few, many or a size class.

cdr3_aa	v_call	j_call	clone_size
CSARPMLAGARNEQFF	TRBV20-1	TRBJ2-1	.
CASSFRDQETQYF	TRBV9	TRBJ2-5	.
CAISDPAVTGRGDNEQFF	TRBV10-3	TRBJ2-1	.
CSAPLSSYEQYF	TRBV20-1	TRBJ2-7	.
CASSGQGTNEKLFF	TRBV2	TRBJ1-4	many
CSGSSSPTYEQYF	TRBV20-1	TRBJ2-7	.
CASRTRVSKNIQYF	TRBV7-2	TRBJ2-4	.
CASSRSETNTGELFF	TRBV7-9	TRBJ2-2	.
CASSPIGSGANVLTF	TRBV7-6	TRBJ2-6	.
CASSLTSSGGSEQYF	TRBV28	TRBJ2-7	.
CSGFGTGWAEQYF	TRBV29-1	TRBJ2-7	.
CASSVESGEYDEQFF	TRBV9	TRBJ2-1	once
CAISAYAGGPRNEQFF	TRBV10-3	TRBJ2-1	many
CSAKSGTGSYEQYF	TRBV20-1	TRBJ2-7	.
CATRGSGENEQFF	TRBV12-3/TRBV12-4	TRBJ2-1	.
CASSLRGRETQYF	TRBV5-6	TRBJ2-5	few
CASSQLLAGGYEQYF	TRBV4-1	TRBJ2-7	.
CSARDTASGRDSYNEQFF	TRBV20-1	TRBJ2-1	few
CASSPVRSGANVLTF	TRBV12-3/TRBV12-4	TRBJ2-6	many
CAAGSRPYNEQFF	TRBV15	TRBJ2-1	.
CSARTQGSISGANVLTF	TRBV20-1	TRBJ2-6	many
CASSIRPGPGTEAFF	TRBV6-5	TRBJ1-1	few
CASSVLTYGYTF	TRBV5-6	TRBJ1-2	.
CASSYSGTGHYEQYF	TRBV6-5	TRBJ2-7	.
CASGLVGRRNQPQHF	TRBV12-5	TRBJ1-5	.
CSAQPIGASYEQYF	TRBV20-1	TRBJ2-7	.
CASSLASMGANQPQHF	TRBV5-1	TRBJ1-5	.
CASKITRSSYNEQFF	TRBV27	TRBJ2-1	.
CASSTSGNPYNEQFF	TRBV6-5	TRBJ2-1	few
CASSIGTSTDTQYF	TRBV5-1	TRBJ2-3	many
CSARELDGKSAFF	TRBV20-1	TRBJ1-1	.
CASSPVTSQYF	TRBV7-9	TRBJ2-3	.
CASSQGTGYNEQFF	TRBV4-3	TRBJ2-1	few
CASTLTLNEQFF	TRBV12-3/TRBV12-4	TRBJ2-1	few
CASSQGIEGSKDTQYF	TRBV4-2	TRBJ2-3	.
CSATTGLAQETQYF	TRBV20-1	TRBJ2-5	.
CASSAGTHLWEQYF	TRBV5-5	TRBJ2-7	.
CSASARSYNEQFF	TRBV20-1	TRBJ2-1	many
CASSFDRGNEKLFF	TRBV7-2	TRBJ1-4	many
CASHRDREFRDYTF	TRBV5-1	TRBJ1-2	.
CASSLKRQGKIEQYF	TRBV7-9	TRBJ2-7	many
CASSLFRASYEQYF	TRBV5-6	TRBJ2-7	.
CASSPPPWTSRSSYEQYF	TRBV7-3	TRBJ2-7	once
CASSLIGSSYEQYF	TRBV12-3/TRBV12-4	TRBJ2-7	once
CSARDWGGGTEAFF	TRBV20-1	TRBJ1-1	.
CSARGLAPIPYNEQFF	TRBV20-1	TRBJ2-1	.
CSASEGPGYTF	TRBV20-1	TRBJ1-2	few
CASSLLHEQYF	TRBV12-3/TRBV12-4	TRBJ2-7	.
CASSAAREGSQNTEAFF	TRBV5-8	TRBJ1-1	.
CASSLGGLKGYEQYF	TRBV12-3/TRBV12-4	TRBJ2-7	.
CATSRVGQGAGANVLTF	TRBV15	TRBJ2-6	.
CASSLESLGGPEQYF	TRBV5-5	TRBJ2-7	.
CASSPRGFTREETQYF	TRBV4-2	TRBJ2-5	once
CATTSGLNYEQYF	TRBV10-3	TRBJ2-7	once
CSARPWNGWRSQYNEQFF	TRBV20-1	TRBJ2-1	.
CASSQPGANVLTF	TRBV4-1	TRBJ2-6	.
CASARGATNYGYTF	TRBV7-2	TRBJ1-2	.
CASSLRRVPKYNEQFF	TRBV7-2	TRBJ2-1	many
CSAQEGQGANTGELFF	TRBV20-1	TRBJ2-2	many